This T cell receptor beta chain derives from a study of blood T cell repertoires in COVID-19. The CDR3 totals 12 residues. V gave up 5 bases and J gave up 5 bases; unmatched junction bases: 0. Germline V lookup: CDR1 SGHKS, CDR2 YYEKEE (reference sequence). Sequencing was performed with immunoSEQ multiplex PCR; in TCRdb, only in-frame clones are kept and a portion is missing. The sample includes 200,000 to 250,000 clones, around 85% seen only once; the top ten take about 1.3%. This clone was counted between two and nine times. The chain carries TRBV5-5 and TRBJ2-2, with 7 nucleotides matching TRBD1. The TCR originated in a woman aged 40 to 50 with acute COVID-19. The sequenced material came from PBMCs or T cells enriched from blood (not recorded which). CDR3 nucleotides: TGTGCCAGCAGGGACAGGACCGGGGAGCTGTTTTTT. It is translated as CASRDRTGELFF.